This TCR beta chain derives from a study of shared clonotypes between healthy human individuals. Clones were read by immunoSEQ multiplex PCR, and TCRdb kept only the in-frame ones, dropping some. The sample records around 1,000,000 clones, 60% to 80% being singletons. The sequence derives from a man between 18 and 35 years old in good health. Some clones in this sample may be carry-over from other donors' samples. The sample comprised memory CD4+ T cells from PBMCs. The subset is: CD45RA-negative fraction.

The CDR3 nucleotides read TGTGCCAGTAGTGGGGAAGGGACGGGGAACACTGAAGCTTTCTTT. Translated, it gives CASSGEGTGNTEAFF. The chain links TRBV19 to TRBJ1-1, with D possibly being TRBD1 (5 bases). The CDR3 has 15 amino acids. The V and J ends lost 5 bases and 1 base respectively, with 14 bases between them. Germline-derived CDR1 and CDR2 are LNHDA and SQIVND (reference sequence).